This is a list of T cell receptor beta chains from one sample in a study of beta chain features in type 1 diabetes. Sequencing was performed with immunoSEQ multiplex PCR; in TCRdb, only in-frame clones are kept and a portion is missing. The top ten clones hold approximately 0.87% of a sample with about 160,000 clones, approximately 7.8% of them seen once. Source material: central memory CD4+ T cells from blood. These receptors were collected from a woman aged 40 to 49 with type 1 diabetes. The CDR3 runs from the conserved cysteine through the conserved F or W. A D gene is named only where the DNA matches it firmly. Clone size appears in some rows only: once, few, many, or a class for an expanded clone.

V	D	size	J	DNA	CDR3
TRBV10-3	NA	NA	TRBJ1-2	TGTGCCATCAGTATGGACAGCTATGGCTACACCTTC	CAISMDSYGYTF
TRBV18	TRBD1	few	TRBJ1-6	TGTGCCAGCTCACCGGGACAGGGGAGGCATTCACCCCTCCACTTT	CASSPGQGRHSPLHF
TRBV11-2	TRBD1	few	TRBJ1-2	TGTGCCAGCAGCTTAGCGGCCGGGACAGGCGGCTACACCTTC	CASSLAAGTGGYTF
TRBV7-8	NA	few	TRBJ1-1	TGTGCCAGCAGCTTCCCGGGGACTGAAGCTTTCTTT	CASSFPGTEAFF
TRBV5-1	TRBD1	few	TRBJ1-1	TGCGCCAGCAGCGCCAGTACAGGGGGCGGCACTGAAGCTTTCTTT	CASSASTGGGTEAFF
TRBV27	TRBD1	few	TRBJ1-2	TGTGCCAGCAGTTTTGCCTCAGGGGGTGGTGGCTACACCTTC	CASSFASGGGGYTF
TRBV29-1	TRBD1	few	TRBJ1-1	TGCAGCGTTGAGGGACAGGGTAACACTGAAGCTTTCTTT	CSVEGQGNTEAFF
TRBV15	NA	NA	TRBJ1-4	TGTGCCACCAGCAGAGACAGGGATGGTGAAAAACTGTTTTTT	CATSRDRDGEKLFF
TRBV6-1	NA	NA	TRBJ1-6	TGTGCCAGCAGCCAAAGGGGAAATTCACCCCTCCACTTT	CASSQRGNSPLHF
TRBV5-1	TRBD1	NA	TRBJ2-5	TGCGCCAGCAGCCCGGGACAGGGTGAGACCCAGTACTTC	CASSPGQGETQYF
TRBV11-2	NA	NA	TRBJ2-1	TGTGCCAGCAGCTTCTCTCCGGGCAATGAGCAGTTCTTC	CASSFSPGNEQFF
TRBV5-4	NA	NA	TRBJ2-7	TGTGCCAGCAGCTTCGGGAGATCCTACGAGCAGTACTTC	CASSFGRSYEQYF